The 31 T cell receptor beta chains given below trace back to one sample, sequenced in a study of blood T cell repertoires in COVID-19. Only in-frame clones appear in the TCRdb table, and some are missing; sequencing was by immunoSEQ multiplex PCR. Of a few hundred thousand clones listed, more than 70% are singletons. Sequenced input: PBMCs or T cells enriched from blood (not recorded which). These receptors all come from a middle-aged woman with acute COVID-19.

The chain carries TRBV7-9 and TRBJ1-2; the match to TRBD1 covers 8 bases. V lost 6 bases, J lost 5 bases, and 8 bases stayed unmatched. The germline V gene has CDR1 SEHNR and CDR2 FQNEAQ (reference sequence). The length of the CDR3 is 14 residues. The CDR3 loop is CASSQADREYGYTF. CDR3 DNA: TGTGCCAGCAGTCAAGCGGACAGGGAATATGGCTACACCTTC.

This rearrangement joins TRBV15 to TRBJ2-2; 7 positions agree with TRBD2. V gave up 0 bases and J gave up 2 bases; unmatched junction bases: 9. Per the germline V gene, CDR1 is LNHNV and CDR2 is YYDKDF (reference sequence). This CDR3 contains 18 residues. The chain's CDR3 is CATSRDMPSSGNTGELFF. CDR3 sequence (DNA): TGTGCCACCAGCAGAGATATGCCTTCTAGCGGTAACACCGGGGAGCTGTTTTTT.

The chain couples TRBV15 to TRBJ2-2; perhaps TRBD1 as D (6 bases). V lost 1 base, J lost 6 bases, and 15 bases lay in between. This CDR3 is 16 amino acids long. CDR1 is LNHNV, CDR2 YYDKDF, per germline (reference sequence). CDR3 protein: CATSRGWAGVAGELFF. For the CDR3, the DNA is TGTGCCACCAGCAGAGGTTGGGCAGGGGTTGCCGGGGAGCTGTTTTTT.

V is TRBV6-1 and J is TRBJ2-7, with 8 positions matching TRBD1. The end of the DNA fits TRBJ2-5 better, so the J call may be wrong. Germline V gives CDR1 MNHNS, CDR2 SASEGT. The CDR3 has 15 residues. This CDR3 reads CASSELGTGSGTQYF. CDR3 in DNA: TGTGCCAGCAGTGAATTAGGGACAGGATCAGGGACCCAGTACTTC.

V is TRBV5-1 and J is TRBJ2-1, with D maybe TRBD2 (6 bases). The V gene's germline CDR1 is SGHRS and CDR2 YFSETQ. This CDR3 has 18 amino acids. V shed 3 bases and J shed 1 base, with 20 bases lying between them. The CDR3 region has the DNA TGCGCCAGCAGCTCCGGGCTAGCGAGAGTTAGATCCTACAATGAGCAGTTCTTC. This translates into CASSSGLARVRSYNEQFF.

This clone was recorded only once. The chain is built from TRBV19 and TRBJ1-1, with TRBD1 matching 9 bases. In germline, CDR1 is LNHDA, CDR2 SQIVND (reference sequence). The CDR3 spans 14 residues. Trimming cost V 9 bases and J 4 bases; bases outside gene matches: 9. CDR3 amino acids: CASDPGQGITEAFF. CDR3 nucleotide sequence: TGTGCCAGCGACCCCGGACAGGGGATCACTGAAGCTTTCTTT.

V is TRBV21-1 and J is TRBJ2-7; the table's D call TRBD2 went unverified against the DNA. TRBV21-1 is labeled a pseudogene. The CDR3 loop spans 15 amino acids. The CDR3 nucleotides are TGTGCCAGCAGCAAACTGGTGAGCGGGTCCTACGAGCAGTACGTC. Its translation: CASSKLVSGSYEQYV.

The genes are TRBV24-1 and TRBJ1-5; D is ambiguous. CDR1 KGHDR and CDR2 SFDVKD come from the germline V gene. The CDR3 contains 13 residues. Between the trimmed V and J ends, which lost 6 bases and 4 bases, there was a span of 9 bases. The CDR3 reads CATSWRRNQPQHF. The CDR3 coding sequence is TGTGCCACCAGTTGGCGGCGTAATCAGCCCCAGCATTTT.

V usage is TRBV5-1 and J usage is TRBJ2-3, with D perhaps TRBD1 (5 bases). CDR1 and CDR2 (germline): SGHRS, YFSETQ. V was pared by 5 bases and J by 1 base, with 11 bases between. The CDR3 spans 14 residues. This CDR3 is CASSQGAGTDTQYF. In nucleotides, the CDR3 is TGCGCCAGCAGTCAAGGGGCCGGCACAGATACGCAGTATTTT.

The V gene is TRBV10-3, the J gene TRBJ1-4, with 9 bases that match TRBD1. J was trimmed by 12 bases and V by 2 bases; bases with no gene match: 13. Germline CDR1 ENHRY, CDR2 SYGVKD. The CDR3 spans 16 residues. The chain's CDR3 is CAISEDRGSPGVELFF. In DNA form, the CDR3 reads TGTGCCATCAGTGAGGACAGGGGGTCACCCGGCGTGGAACTGTTTTTT.

The CDR3 reads CSVPPGQGARGYTF. The DNA of the CDR3 is TGCAGCGTTCCCCCGGGACAGGGGGCACGGGGCTACACCTTC. The chain couples TRBV29-1 to TRBJ1-2; 12 bases fit TRBD1. Per germline, CDR1 SQVTM and CDR2 ANQGSEA. This CDR3 region has 14 residues. The ends lost 5 bases at V and 8 bases at J; junction bases unmatched: 9.

This clone was seen just once. This chain links TRBV7-9 with TRBJ1-2; D is undetermined. CDR1 SEHNR and CDR2 FQNEAQ come from the germline V gene (reference sequence). The V end lost 1 base, the J end lost 4 bases, and 10 bases lay between the germline ends. The CDR3 covers 14 residues. The CDR3 nucleotides are TGTGCCAGCAGCTTAGACCCGGGAGGCTATGGCTACACCTTC. Translated: CASSLDPGGYGYTF. Using reference TRBV7-9 and TRBJ1-2 for the parts outside the CDR3, the full variable domain is DTGVSQNPRHKITKRGQNVTFRCDPISEHNRLYWYRQTLGQGPEFLTYFQNEAQLEKSRLLSDRFSAERPKGSFSTLEIQRTEQGDSAMYLCASSLDPGGYGYTFGSGTRLTVV.

The chain carries TRBV30 and TRBJ1-1; 7 positions match TRBD1. Looked up from germline, CDR1 is GTSNPN and CDR2 is SVGIG (reference sequence). The CDR3 contains 14 residues. J was trimmed by 2 bases and V by 0 bases; bases with no gene match: 3. CDR3 DNA sequence: TGTGCCTGGAGTGTACGACAGGGAAACACTGAAGCTTTCTTT. Protein sequence: CAWSVRQGNTEAFF. Looking up the rest from reference TRBV30 and TRBJ1-1 gives the full variable domain: SQTIHQWPATLVQPVGSPLSLECTVEGTSNPNLYWYRQAAGRGLQLLFYSVGIGQISSEVPQNLSASRPQDRQFILSSKKLLLSDSGFYLCAWSVRQGNTEAFFGQGTRLTVV.

The chain has TRBV2 and TRBJ1-2, with D perhaps TRBD1 (6 bases). Germline V gene data show CDR1 as SNHLY and CDR2 as FYNNEI. Deletions cut 6 bases from V and 2 bases from J, with 10 bases between. The CDR3 has 13 residues. The CDR3 reads CASRRTANYGYTF. Here the CDR3 DNA reads TGTGCCAGCAGACGGACAGCGAACTATGGCTACACCTTC. The full variable domain, rest sourced from reference TRBV2 and TRBJ1-2, is EPEVTQTPSHQVTQMGQEVILRCVPISNHLYFYWYRQILGQKVEFLVSFYNNEISEKSEIFDDQFSVERPDGSNFTLKIRSTKLEDSAMYFCASRRTANYGYTFGSGTRLTVV.

The chain carries TRBV27 and TRBJ2-3; D is possibly TRBD2 (5 bases). Germline assignment: CDR1 MNHEY and CDR2 SMNVEV (reference sequence). The CDR3 loop spans 13 amino acids. V was clipped by 2 bases and J by 7 bases, with 10 bases between them. DNA of the CDR3: TGTGCCAGCAGTTTAATTTCGGGAAATACGCAGTATTTT. This gives the protein CASSLISGNTQYF.

The chain has TRBV7-2 and TRBJ2-3, with D possibly TRBD2 on 6 matching bases. V was clipped by 1 base and J by 0 bases, with 11 bases between them. There are 16 residues in the CDR3. In germline, CDR1 is SGHTA, CDR2 FQGNSA. The DNA of the CDR3 is TGTGCCAGCAGCTTAGTGGTAGCGGCTAGCACAGATACGCAGTATTTT. Translated: CASSLVVAASTDTQYF.

This chain joins TRBV5-1 and TRBJ2-1; TRBD2 agrees at 12 bases. Looked up from germline, CDR1 is SGHRS and CDR2 is YFSETQ. J was trimmed by 10 bases and V by 4 bases; bases with no gene match: 12. The CDR3 runs 16 residues. The CDR3 sequence is CASSGLAGGPSGEQFF. In DNA form, the CDR3 reads TGCGCCAGCAGCGGCCTAGCGGGGGGGCCGTCCGGCGAGCAGTTCTTC.

The chain employs TRBV3-1 (or the pseudogene TRBV3-2) and TRBJ2-5; TRBD2 aligns across 13 bases. Germline assignment: CDR1 LGHDT and CDR2 YNNKEL (reference sequence). The CDR3 sequence is 16 residues long. Trimming removed 3 bases from V and 4 bases from J; junction bases left unmatched: 5. The CDR3 spells CASSHSTSGGRETQYF. The CDR3 nucleotides read TGTGCCAGCAGCCATTCGACTAGCGGGGGGCGAGAGACCCAGTACTTC.

The chain has TRBV27 and TRBJ2-7; 11 positions match TRBD1. This CDR3 comprises 16 residues. CDR1 is MNHEY, CDR2 SMNVEV, per germline (reference sequence). With 3 bases clipped from V and 9 bases from J, the junction kept 13 bases outside the gene matches. CDR3 sequence (DNA): TGTGCCAGCAGTTTCGCGGGGACAGGGGGGCTTACGGGGCAGTACTTC. Translation: CASSFAGTGGLTGQYF.

This rearrangement joins TRBV9 to TRBJ2-2, with 10 bases identical to TRBD1. This CDR3 is built from 15 residues. V gave up 4 bases and J gave up 7 bases; unmatched junction bases: 7. CDR1 is SGDLS and CDR2 is YYNGEE in the germline V gene. The CDR3 nucleotides are TGTGCCAGCAGCCCTCGGACAGGGGGAAACGGGGAGCTGTTTTTT. Translated: CASSPRTGGNGELFF.

This chain uses TRBV4-3 with TRBJ2-5, with TRBD1 identical over 11 bases. The CDR3 runs 17 residues. The germline V gene has CDR1 LGHNA and CDR2 YSLEER. V lost 1 base, J lost 5 bases, and 9 bases stayed unmatched. Written as DNA, the CDR3 is TGCGCCAGCAGCCAAGGGGTAGGACAGGGGGCGCGGGAGACCCAGTACTTC. Its translation is CASSQGVGQGARETQYF.

The chain combines TRBV5-8 with TRBJ1-2; D is possibly TRBD1 (5 bases). The CDR3 contains 17 residues. V shed 2 bases and J shed 0 bases, with 17 bases lying between them. The V gene's germline CDR1 is SGHTS and CDR2 YDEGEE. CDR3 loop: CASSLGTRDGPNYGYTF. CDR3 sequence (DNA): TGTGCCAGCAGCTTAGGGACTCGGGACGGACCTAACTATGGCTACACCTTC.

The chain uses TRBV9 and TRBJ1-2; D is possibly TRBD1 (6 bases). Germline CDR1 reads SGDLS; CDR2 reads YYNGEE. Trimming took 4 bases from V and 4 from J, leaving 14 bases between them. The CDR3 sequence is 14 residues long. The CDR3 here is CASSPRDNPYGYTF. CDR3 coding DNA: TGTGCCAGCAGCCCTCGGGACAACCCCTATGGCTACACCTTC.

This clone appeared once. The gene calls are TRBV2 and TRBJ1-1; D call uncertain. Germline CDR1 and CDR2: SNHLY and FYNNEI. The germline V and J ends were trimmed by 8 bases and 5 bases, with 15 bases remaining between them. The length of the CDR3 is 13 residues. CDR3 DNA: TGTGCCAGCCCCCGGGGTCGGAGGACTGAAGCTTTCTTT. Encoded protein: CASPRGRRTEAFF.

The CDR3 reads CASSPRTSGGANEQFF. As DNA, the CDR3 is TGTGCCAGCAGCCCCCGGACTAGCGGGGGGGCTAATGAGCAGTTCTTC. V gene TRBV11-2 combines with J gene TRBJ2-1, with TRBD2 matching 15 bases. V shed 5 bases, J shed 7 bases, and the junction held 6 bases outside the gene matches. The CDR3 consists of 16 residues. Looked up from germline, CDR1 is SGHAT and CDR2 is FQNNGV.

The chain joins TRBV2 to TRBJ1-2; possibly TRBD1 for D (6 bases). V lost 8 bases and J lost 1, with 14 bases in between. CDR3 size: 14 residues. Germline V lookup: CDR1 SNHLY, CDR2 FYNNEI. CDR3 in DNA: TGTGCCAGCGGGGGCAGGCAGGGTAACTATGGCTACACCTTC. Residues: CASGGRQGNYGYTF.

The chain uses TRBV27 and TRBJ1-6; a weak D match, TRBD1 (5 bases). The germline V and J ends were trimmed by 0 bases and 10 bases, with 25 bases remaining between them. This CDR3 comprises 19 residues. Germline lookup yields CDR1 MNHEY and CDR2 SMNVEV (reference sequence). This CDR3 reads CASSLSEGTGTPVRSPLHF. The CDR3, as DNA: TGTGCCAGCAGTTTATCGGAGGGTACCGGGACGCCCGTGAGGTCACCCCTCCACTTT.

The chain employs TRBV30 and TRBJ1-2; D remains unclear. Germline CDR1 is GTSNPN and CDR2 is SVGIG (reference sequence). The V end was cut by 4 bases, the J end by 4 bases, with 10 bases between. The CDR3 totals 12 residues. The CDR3 region has the DNA TGTGCCTGGACTAGAGGTTCCTATGGCTACACCTTC. Protein sequence: CAWTRGSYGYTF.

This clone appeared once. The rearrangement links TRBV3-1 (or the pseudogene TRBV3-2) to TRBJ2-4, with TRBD1 as a possible D gene (6 bases). Germline V gives CDR1 LGHDT, CDR2 YNNKEL (reference sequence). CDR3 length: 14 amino acids. Trimming took 1 base from V and 8 from J, leaving 12 bases between them. The chain's CDR3 is CASSQGAGVDIQYF. The CDR3 DNA sequence: TGTGCCAGCAGCCAAGGGGCAGGGGTGGACATTCAGTACTTC.

The chain combines TRBV5-1 with TRBJ2-3, with 11 bases identical to TRBD2. The J segment lost 3 bases and the V segment lost 4 bases, leaving 4 bases of the junction unmatched. Germline-derived CDR1 and CDR2 are SGHRS and YFSETQ. The CDR3 loop spans 15 amino acids. The CDR3 nucleotides read TGCGCCAGCAGCGAGCTAGCGGGGGGAACAGATACGCAGTATTTT. Protein product: CASSELAGGTDTQYF.

V usage is TRBV6-5 and J usage is TRBJ2-5, with 12 nucleotides matching TRBD2. Germline lookup yields CDR1 MNHEY and CDR2 SVGAGI. The CDR3 runs to 15 residues. The junction had 9 bases not matched to a gene; V was cut back by 6 bases and J by 7 bases. The CDR3 loop reads CASRGTSGSQGTQYF. The CDR3 DNA reads as TGTGCCAGCAGGGGGACTAGCGGGTCCCAGGGGACCCAGTACTTC.